This T cell receptor beta chain emerged from a study of molecular identifiers for immune sequencing clone quantification. For this clonotype: The target antigen is unknown.

Listed TCR primers, together with previously described methods, were used for the bulk TCR libraries. A single record per CDR3 protein comes from TCRdb applying MiXCR to the PCR reads. The table has some 590,000 distinct CDR3 sequences, about 25% seen once. This CDR3 spans 12 amino acids. Trimming took 3 bases from V and 4 from J, leaving 6 bases between them. CDR1 is SEHNR and CDR2 is FQNEAQ in the germline V gene (reference sequence). Study-level results: Spiked-in Jurkat TCR RNA corresponding to one cell was reported as detectable against about 1 million naive cells. For effector cells, clones above 20 RNA copies held over 99% of molecules; for naive cells, under 1%.

The clonotype originates from a human donor in good health. Some libraries in this study had Jurkat cell RNA spiked in. Sequencing was performed on naive CD8+ T cells from blood, with Jurkat cell RNA spiked in. Subset indicated: FACS-sorted CD8+CD4-CCR7+CD45RA+ naive T cells. The chain is built from TRBV7-9 and TRBJ1-2; no reliable D call. For the CDR3, the DNA is TGTGCCAGCAGCTTTGCCGCCTATGGCTACACCTTC. Translating it yields CASSFAAYGYTF.